The 18 T cell receptor beta chains below were found in one sample sequenced in a study of immunodeficiency. These receptors are not linked to any known antigen. Overall study findings and caveats: Patients and controls had similar CD4+ T cell V-J pairing and entropy.

The table came from immunoSEQ multiplex PCR; TCRdb's copy has only in-frame clones and leaves some out. This sample has around 2,300 clones, with about nine tenths found just once. The sample was CD4+ T cells from blood. Receptors were obtained from a woman under 30 with POLD1 deficiency.

V gene TRBV3-1 (or the pseudogene TRBV3-2) combines with J gene TRBJ2-5; 11 bases are shared with TRBD2. The germline V gene has CDR1 LGHDT and CDR2 YNNKEL (reference sequence). The CDR3 runs 16 residues. The ends lost 2 bases at V and 5 bases at J; junction bases unmatched: 7. This CDR3 is CASSQPVLAGGETQYF. DNA for the CDR3: TGTGCCAGCAGCCAACCTGTCTTAGCGGGAGGGGAGACCCAGTACTTC.

This chain uses TRBV6-1 with TRBJ2-4; no clear D. V was pared by 2 bases and J by 6 bases, with 8 bases between. There are 13 residues in the CDR3. From germline, CDR1 is MNHNS and CDR2 SASEGT. CDR3 sequence (DNA): TGTGCCAGCAGTGAAATCGATATAAACATTCAGTACTTC. Protein sequence: CASSEIDINIQYF.

This clone occurred once. The chain recombines TRBV30 with TRBJ1-2, with D hard to call. The CDR3 contains 11 residues. With 4 bases removed from V and 4 bases from J, the gap between germline ends came to 7 bases. CDR1 and CDR2 (germline): GTSNPN, SVGIG (reference sequence). For the CDR3, the DNA is TGTGCCTGGAATCATCTCTATGGCTACACCTTC. This translates into CAWNHLYGYTF.

The chain combines TRBV7-3 with TRBJ2-1; D call uncertain. The germline gives CDR1 SGHTA, CDR2 FQGTGA. The CDR3 runs 17 residues. Between the trimmed V and J ends, which lost 5 bases and 3 bases, there was a span of 20 bases. CDR3 protein: CASSPTGLVTNYNEQFF. The CDR3 region has the DNA TGTGCCAGCAGCCCCACCGGCCTAGTTACCAACTACAATGAGCAGTTCTTC.

The chain recombines TRBV13 with TRBJ2-1; possibly TRBD1 or TRBD2 for D (5 bases each). The CDR3 has 16 amino acids. Germline assignment: CDR1 PRHDT and CDR2 FYEKMQ (reference sequence). Trimming took off 0 bases at V and 0 bases at J, with 9 bases between the two ends. Here the CDR3 reads CASSLGGDGSYNEQFF. CDR3 in DNA: TGTGCCAGCAGCTTAGGGGGGGATGGCTCCTACAATGAGCAGTTCTTC. Variable domain in full (rest from reference TRBV13 and TRBJ2-1): AAGVIQSPRHLIKEKRETATLKCYPIPRHDTVYWYQQGPGQDPQFLISFYEKMQSDKGSIPDRFSAQQFSDYHSELNMSSLELGDSALYFCASSLGGDGSYNEQFFGPGTRLTVL.

This clone was detected only once. The chain couples TRBV28 to TRBJ2-5; D could derive from TRBD1 or TRBD2 (5 bases each). There are 15 residues in the CDR3. CDR1 and CDR2 (germline): MDHEN, SYDVKM. V gave up 5 bases and J gave up 7 bases, with 20 bases separating them. As DNA, the CDR3 is TGTGCCAGCAGTGCCCCCGGGACGACGCAGGGGACCCAGTACTTC. Translation gives CASSAPGTTQGTQYF. The variable domain in full, completed from reference TRBV28 and TRBJ2-5, reads DVKVTQSSRYLVKRTGEKVFLECVQDMDHENMFWYRQDPGLGLRLIYFSYDVKMKEKGDIPEGYSVSREKKERFSLILESASTNQTSMYLCASSAPGTTQGTQYFGPGTRLLVL.

V is TRBV20-1 and J is TRBJ2-5, with D possibly TRBD2 on 6 matching bases. Germline V gives CDR1 DFQATT, CDR2 SNEGSKA (reference sequence). The CDR3 is made up of 11 amino acids. The V and J ends lost 7 bases and 5 bases respectively, with 11 bases between them. The CDR3 sequence: CSVSRGETQYF. CDR3 DNA: TGCAGTGTCTCCCGGGGGGAGACCCAGTACTTC.

In its sample, this clone was seen once. J is TRBJ2-3 and V is TRBV5-1; D remains ambiguous. The V and J ends lost 1 base and 2 bases respectively, with 11 bases between them. This CDR3 comprises 15 residues. Germline CDR1 SGHRS, CDR2 YFSETQ. CDR3 residues: CASSLRRPSTDTQYF. The DNA of the CDR3 is TGCGCCAGCAGCTTGAGGAGACCATCCACAGATACGCAGTATTTT.

The CDR3 region is CASSPRLAGFYNEQFF. CDR3 coding DNA: TGTGCCAGCAGTCCCAGACTAGCGGGGTTCTACAATGAGCAGTTCTTC. V and J are TRBV28 and TRBJ2-1; 11 nucleotides match TRBD2. With 5 bases clipped from V and 3 bases from J, the junction kept 6 bases outside the gene matches. From germline, CDR1 is MDHEN and CDR2 SYDVKM. This CDR3 is 16 amino acids long.

The chain links TRBV5-1 to TRBJ2-1, with D unresolved. Germline CDR1 and CDR2: SGHRS and YFSETQ. This CDR3 comprises 15 residues. The ends were cut back, 0 bases at V and 2 bases at J, with 9 bases in the middle. The chain's CDR3 is CASSLAQAPYNEQFF. In DNA form, the CDR3 reads TGCGCCAGCAGCTTGGCCCAGGCCCCCTACAATGAGCAGTTCTTC.

This sequence joins TRBV11-1 and TRBJ2-1, with D hard to call. CDR3 length equals 13 residues. Germline lookup yields CDR1 SGHAT and CDR2 FQDESV (reference sequence). Trimming shortened V by 1 base and J by 4 bases, and 5 bases separated the two germline ends. The chain's CDR3 is CASSLEQYNEQFF. CDR3 in DNA: TGTGCCAGCAGCTTAGAACAGTACAATGAGCAGTTCTTC.

V usage is TRBV20-1 and J usage is TRBJ2-5; no reliable D call. CDR3 length: 11 amino acids. Trimming removed 5 bases from V and 5 bases from J, with 9 bases in between. Germline V gene lookup returns CDR1 DFQATT and CDR2 SNEGSKA (reference sequence). This CDR3 is CSALTVETQYF. The DNA for the CDR3 is TGCAGTGCTTTGACCGTGGAGACCCAGTACTTC.

The rearrangement links TRBV5-4 to TRBJ2-2; 7 positions agree with TRBD1. Trimming cost V 4 bases and J 1 base; bases outside gene matches: 4. This CDR3 has 15 residues. Germline V CDR1 and CDR2: SGHNT, YYREEE (reference sequence). For the CDR3, the DNA is TGTGCCAGCAGCATCACAGGGGTGAACACCGGGGAGCTGTTTTTT. This gives the protein CASSITGVNTGELFF.

J is TRBJ2-1 and V is TRBV10-3; 11 bases match TRBD2. The CDR3 totals 16 residues. V dropped 4 bases and J dropped 8; count of bases not matched to a gene: 10. Germline values: CDR1 ENHRY, CDR2 SYGVKD. The CDR3: CAISGVAGGVTYEQFF. The CDR3 DNA is TGTGCCATCAGTGGAGTAGCGGGAGGGGTTACATATGAGCAGTTCTTC.

The chain has TRBV19 and TRBJ1-2; D is uncertain. Germline V gene sequence: CDR1 LNHDA, CDR2 SQIVND (reference sequence). V was shortened by 5 bases and J by 8 bases, with 18 bases between the two germline ends. The length of the CDR3 is 14 residues. The CDR3 loop is CASSYPGSAQGYTF. For the CDR3, the DNA is TGTGCCAGTAGTTACCCGGGGTCCGCCCAAGGCTACACCTTC. The full variable domain, in which reference TRBV19 and TRBJ1-2 provide the parts outside the CDR3, is DGGITQSPKYLFRKEGQNVTLSCEQNLNHDAMYWYRQDPGQGLRLIYYSQIVNDFQKGDIAEGYSVSREKKESFPLTVTSAQKNPTAFYLCASSYPGSAQGYTFGSGTRLTVV.

This clone was counted once. The gene calls are TRBV18 and TRBJ1-4; possible D gene TRBD1, 6 bases. The CDR3 extends over 15 amino acids. Germline V gives CDR1 KGHSH, CDR2 LQKENI. The V end lost 3 bases, the J end lost 3 bases, and 11 bases lay between the germline ends. This chain's CDR3 is CASSPLRGPNEKLFF. For the CDR3, the DNA is TGTGCCAGCTCACCTCTCCGGGGGCCTAATGAAAAACTGTTTTTT.

This chain links TRBV30 with TRBJ2-7; no firm D call. The CDR3 has 13 residues. Germline assignment: CDR1 GTSNPN and CDR2 SVGIG (reference sequence). V dropped 3 bases and J dropped 3 bases, with 12 bases sitting between them. For the CDR3, the DNA is TGTGCCTGGAGGAAAGCGATAGACTACGAGCAGTACTTC. This codes for CAWRKAIDYEQYF.

The count of this clone is one. The rearrangement links TRBV3-1 (or the pseudogene TRBV3-2) to TRBJ2-7; 12 bases map to TRBD1. CDR1 and CDR2 from the germline V gene are LGHDT and YNNKEL (reference sequence). This CDR3 spans 14 amino acids. V was pared by 1 base and J by 9 bases, with 4 bases of the junction left unmatched. The CDR3: CASSQGGTGGSQYF. The CDR3 nucleotides read TGTGCCAGCAGCCAAGGGGGGACAGGGGGCTCGCAGTACTTC.